The count of the clone carrying this T cell receptor beta chain is one. These data belong to a study of blood T cell repertoires in COVID-19. Study-wide background: Both acute and convalescent COVID-19 samples were obtained from the United States, Italy and Spain. Sources were T cells, B-cell-depleted T cells, or PBMCs; the material itself was cDNA or gDNA.

The germline V and J ends were trimmed by 2 bases and 7 bases, with 14 bases remaining between them. CDR3 length: 14 residues. Germline-derived CDR1 and CDR2 are SGHVT and SQSDAQ. In the original analysis: Amplification of reference gene primers provided the estimated nucleated cell counts. Profiling relied on immunoSEQ multiplex PCR, and the TCRdb table lists in-frame clones only, not all of them. V and J calls and clone size are given by that table; D and trimming were obtained from the DNA. This table has 250,000 to 300,000 clones, about 86% appearing once. Seattle cases were enrolled at active infection and followed longitudinally.

The chain combines TRBV7-4 with TRBJ2-5; no reliable D call. The sequence came from a woman aged 25-40 years with COVID-19, enrolled during active disease. The sequencing input was peripheral blood. The CDR3, as DNA: TGTGCCAGCAGCTTACCTGACTGCTCCGGGACCCAGTACTTC. Amino acid sequence: CASSLPDCSGTQYF.